This T cell receptor (beta chain) is from a study of cytomegalovirus exposure and HLA in healthy donors. Study details: One earlier analysis, a look at 180 million or so T cells, found approximately 120 million unique TCR beta sequences.

Those who donated were healthy bone marrow donors. Study conclusions and caveats: Most likely, a cluster of highly shared sequence variants arose as a sequencing artifact. Sequencing depth across donors, presence/absence analyses assumed, was roughly uniform.

The CDR3 has 18 residues. The V gene's germline CDR1 is SQVTM and CDR2 ANQGSEA. V was clipped by 2 bases and J by 4 bases; unmatched bases: 16. Notes on this clone: Its antigen is currently unknown.

Vbeta (60) and Jbeta (13) primers were used in the PCR. Assay used: immunoSEQ multiplex PCR; TCRdb lists only in-frame clones, some missing. The sample yields fewer than 100,000 clones, just under 80% seen once. This TCR was sampled from a male donor in good health and CMV-seropositive. The sample comprised PBMCs. The chain links TRBV29-1 to TRBJ2-5, with TRBD2 matching 10 bases. Here the CDR3 reads CSVEFWFPAGGPRETQYF. In DNA form, the CDR3 reads TGCAGCGTTGAATTTTGGTTTCCAGCGGGAGGGCCTCGAGAGACCCAGTACTTC.